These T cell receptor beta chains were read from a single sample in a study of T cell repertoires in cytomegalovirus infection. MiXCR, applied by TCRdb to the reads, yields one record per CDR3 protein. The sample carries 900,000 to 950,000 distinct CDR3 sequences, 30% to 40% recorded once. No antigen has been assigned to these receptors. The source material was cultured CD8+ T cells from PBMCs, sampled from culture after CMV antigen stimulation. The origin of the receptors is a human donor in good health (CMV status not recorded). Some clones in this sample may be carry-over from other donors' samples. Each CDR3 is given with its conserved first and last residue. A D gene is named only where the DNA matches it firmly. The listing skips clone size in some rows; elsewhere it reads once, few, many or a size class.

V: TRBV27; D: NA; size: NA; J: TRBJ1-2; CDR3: CASSLYQGSGSNYGYTF; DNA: TGTGCCAGCAGTTTATATCAGGGCTCGGGGTCTAACTATGGCTACACCTTC
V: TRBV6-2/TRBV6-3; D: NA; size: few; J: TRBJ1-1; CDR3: CASKPQGINTEAFF; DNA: TGTGCCAGCAAGCCCCAGGGGATTAACACTGAAGCTTTCTTT
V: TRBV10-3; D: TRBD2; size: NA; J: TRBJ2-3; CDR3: CAISEMAGGGGDTQYF; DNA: TGTGCCATCAGTGAAATGGCGGGGGGGGGCGGGGATACGCAGTATTTT
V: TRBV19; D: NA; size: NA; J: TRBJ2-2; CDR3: CASSIGANYGAYNTGELFF; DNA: TGTGCCAGTAGTATAGGGGCCAACTACGGGGCCTATAACACCGGGGAGCTGTTTTTT
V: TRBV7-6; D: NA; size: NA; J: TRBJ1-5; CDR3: CASSPGLGGGNQPQHF; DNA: TGTGCCAGCAGCCCTGGACTGGGGGGGGGCAATCAGCCCCAGCATTTT
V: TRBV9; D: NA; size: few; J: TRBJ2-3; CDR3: CASTPDRRTDTQYF; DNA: TGTGCCAGCACCCCAGATCGGCGCACAGATACGCAGTATTTT
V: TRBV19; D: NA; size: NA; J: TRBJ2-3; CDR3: CASSIVPTDTQYF; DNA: TGTGCCAGTAGTATCGTTCCCACAGATACGCAGTATTTT
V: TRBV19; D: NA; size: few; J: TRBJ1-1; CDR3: CASSIVSGTPDDTEAFF; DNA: TGTGCCAGTAGTATAGTAAGCGGGACCCCTGACGACACTGAAGCTTTCTTT
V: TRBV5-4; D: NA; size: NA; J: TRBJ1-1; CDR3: CASSFDRNGHEAFF; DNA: TGTGCCAGCAGCTTTGACCGGAATGGCCATGAAGCTTTCTTT
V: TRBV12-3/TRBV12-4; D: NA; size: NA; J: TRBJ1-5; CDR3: CASSLTRGNQPQHF; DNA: TGTGCCAGCAGCCTAACGCGGGGTAATCAGCCCCAGCATTTT
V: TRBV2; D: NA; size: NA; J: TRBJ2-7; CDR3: CASSDGAHRATDYEQYF; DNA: TGTGCCAGCAGTGATGGGGCCCATAGGGCCACCGACTACGAGCAGTACTTC
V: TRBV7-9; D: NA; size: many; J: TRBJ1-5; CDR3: CASSPPGGNQPQHF; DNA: TGTGCCAGCAGCCCCCCCGGGGGCAATCAGCCCCAGCATTTT
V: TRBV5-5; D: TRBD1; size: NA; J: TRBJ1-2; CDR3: CASSLSGTDGYTF; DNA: TGTGCCAGCAGCTTGTCGGGGACAGATGGCTACACCTTC
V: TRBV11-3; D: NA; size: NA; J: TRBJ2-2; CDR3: CASSLERGFGGELFF; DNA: TGTGCCAGCAGCTTAGAACGGGGATTCGGCGGGGAGCTGTTTTTT
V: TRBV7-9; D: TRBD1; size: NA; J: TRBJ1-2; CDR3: CASSLAGTGALYGYTF; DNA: TGTGCCAGCAGCTTAGCGGGGACAGGGGCCCTCTATGGCTACACCTTC
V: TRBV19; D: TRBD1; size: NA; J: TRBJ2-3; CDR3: CASSIGQGENTQYF; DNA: TGTGCCAGTAGTATAGGCCAGGGGGAAAATACGCAGTATTTT
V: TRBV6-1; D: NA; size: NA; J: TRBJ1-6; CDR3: CASSEFGGADNSPLHF; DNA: TGTGCCAGCAGTGAATTTGGGGGGGCGGATAATTCACCCCTCCACTTT
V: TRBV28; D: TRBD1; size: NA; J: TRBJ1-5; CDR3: CASTGTGLQPQHF; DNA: TGTGCCAGCACCGGGACAGGGCTTCAGCCCCAGCATTTT
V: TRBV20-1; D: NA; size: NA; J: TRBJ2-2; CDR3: CSAPDTGELFF; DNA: TGCAGTGCTCCAGACACCGGGGAGCTGTTTTTT
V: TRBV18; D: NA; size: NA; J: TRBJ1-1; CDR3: CASSPLSSDNTEAFF; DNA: TGTGCCAGCTCACCACTAAGTTCAGATAACACTGAAGCTTTCTTT